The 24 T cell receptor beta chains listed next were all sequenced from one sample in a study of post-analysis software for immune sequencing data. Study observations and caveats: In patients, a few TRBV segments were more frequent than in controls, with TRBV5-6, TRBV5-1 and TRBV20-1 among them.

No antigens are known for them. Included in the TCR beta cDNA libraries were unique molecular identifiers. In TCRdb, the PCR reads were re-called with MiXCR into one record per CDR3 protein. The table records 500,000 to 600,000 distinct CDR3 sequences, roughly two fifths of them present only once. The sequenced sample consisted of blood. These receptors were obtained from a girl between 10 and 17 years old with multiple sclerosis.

CDR3 region: CASNQYNEQFF. In nucleotides, the CDR3 is TGTGCCAGCAATCAATACAATGAGCAGTTCTTC. The chain uses TRBV25-1 and TRBJ2-1; D ambiguous. V lost 7 bases and J lost 4, with 5 bases in between. CDR3 length: 11 residues. Germline assignment: CDR1 MGHDK and CDR2 SYGVNS.

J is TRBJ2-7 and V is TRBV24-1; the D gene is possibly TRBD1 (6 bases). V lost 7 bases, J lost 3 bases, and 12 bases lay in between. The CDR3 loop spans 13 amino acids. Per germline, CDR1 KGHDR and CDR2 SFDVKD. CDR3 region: CATSTGTLYEQYF. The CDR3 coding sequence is TGTGCCACCAGCACAGGGACCCTCTACGAGCAGTACTTC.

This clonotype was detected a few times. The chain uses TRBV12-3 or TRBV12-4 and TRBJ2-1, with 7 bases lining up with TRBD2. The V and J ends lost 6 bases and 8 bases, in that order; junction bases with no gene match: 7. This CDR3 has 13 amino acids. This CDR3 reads CASSPTTSDEQFF. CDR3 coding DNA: TGTGCCAGCAGCCCCACTACTAGCGATGAGCAGTTCTTC.

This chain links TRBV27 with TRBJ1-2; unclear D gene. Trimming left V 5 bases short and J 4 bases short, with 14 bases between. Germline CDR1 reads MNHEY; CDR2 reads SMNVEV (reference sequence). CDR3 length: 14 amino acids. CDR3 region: CASSDTEWGYGYTF. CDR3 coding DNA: TGTGCCAGCAGTGATACCGAATGGGGCTATGGCTACACCTTC.

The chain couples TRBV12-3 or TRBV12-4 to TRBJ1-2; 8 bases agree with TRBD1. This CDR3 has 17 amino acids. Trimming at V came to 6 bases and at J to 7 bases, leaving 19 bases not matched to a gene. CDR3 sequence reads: CASSPPEVAGGAGGYTF. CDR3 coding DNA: TGTGCCAGCAGCCCCCCGGAGGTGGCAGGGGGCGCGGGTGGCTACACCTTC.

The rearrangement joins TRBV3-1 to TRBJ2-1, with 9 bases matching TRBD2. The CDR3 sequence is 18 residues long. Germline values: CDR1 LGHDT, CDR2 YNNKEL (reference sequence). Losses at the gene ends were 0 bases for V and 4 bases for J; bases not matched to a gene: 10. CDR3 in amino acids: CASSQDLGGGGDYNEQFF. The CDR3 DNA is TGTGCCAGCAGCCAAGACTTAGGAGGCGGGGGGGATTACAATGAGCAGTTCTTC.

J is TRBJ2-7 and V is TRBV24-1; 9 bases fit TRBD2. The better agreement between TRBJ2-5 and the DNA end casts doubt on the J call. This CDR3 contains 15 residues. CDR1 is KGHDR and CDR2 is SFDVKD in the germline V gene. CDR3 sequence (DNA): TGTGCCACCAGTGATTTAGGCGGGGGGGTGGAGACCCAGTACTTC. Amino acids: CATSDLGGGVETQYF.

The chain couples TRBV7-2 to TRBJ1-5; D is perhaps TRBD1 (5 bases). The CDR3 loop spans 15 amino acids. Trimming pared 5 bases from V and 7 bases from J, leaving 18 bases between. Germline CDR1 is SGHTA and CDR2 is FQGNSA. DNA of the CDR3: TGTGCCAGCAGCCCCGGGGCCTGGGGGTACCAGCCCCAGCATTTT. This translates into CASSPGAWGYQPQHF.

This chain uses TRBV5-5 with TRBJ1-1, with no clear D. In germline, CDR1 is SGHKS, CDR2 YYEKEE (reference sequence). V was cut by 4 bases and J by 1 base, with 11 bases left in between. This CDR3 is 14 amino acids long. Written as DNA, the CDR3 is TGTGCCAGCAGCGAAGGACGGGAGAACACTGAAGCTTTCTTT. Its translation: CASSEGRENTEAFF.

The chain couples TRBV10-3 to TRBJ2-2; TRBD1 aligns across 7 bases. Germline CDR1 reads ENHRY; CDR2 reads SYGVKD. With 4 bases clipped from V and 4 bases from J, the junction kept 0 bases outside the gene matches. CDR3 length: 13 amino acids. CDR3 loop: CAISGDSTGELFF. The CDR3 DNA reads TGTGCCATCAGTGGGGACAGCACCGGGGAGCTGTTTTTT.

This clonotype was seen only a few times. CDR3 nucleotide sequence: TGTGCCAGCAGCGCCGGCGGGGGGCGGACCCAGTACTTC. Translation: CASSAGGGRTQYF. The chain carries TRBV9 and TRBJ2-5; 8 nucleotides agree with TRBD2. This CDR3 has 13 amino acids. V shed 3 bases and J 7 bases; nucleotides not matched to a gene: 5. The germline V gene has CDR1 SGDLS and CDR2 YYNGEE.

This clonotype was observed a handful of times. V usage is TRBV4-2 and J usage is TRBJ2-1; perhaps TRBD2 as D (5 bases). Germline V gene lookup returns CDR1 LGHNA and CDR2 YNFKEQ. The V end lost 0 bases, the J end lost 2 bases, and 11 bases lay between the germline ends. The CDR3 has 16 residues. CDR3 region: CASSQDWGAAYNEQFF. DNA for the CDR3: TGTGCCAGCAGCCAAGATTGGGGAGCAGCCTACAATGAGCAGTTCTTC.

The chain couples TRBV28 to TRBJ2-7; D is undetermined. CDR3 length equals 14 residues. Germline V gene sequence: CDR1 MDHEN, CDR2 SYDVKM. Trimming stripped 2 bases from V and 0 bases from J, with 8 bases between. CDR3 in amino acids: CASSLKILSYEQYF. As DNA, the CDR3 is TGTGCCAGCAGTTTAAAGATCCTCTCCTACGAGCAGTACTTC.

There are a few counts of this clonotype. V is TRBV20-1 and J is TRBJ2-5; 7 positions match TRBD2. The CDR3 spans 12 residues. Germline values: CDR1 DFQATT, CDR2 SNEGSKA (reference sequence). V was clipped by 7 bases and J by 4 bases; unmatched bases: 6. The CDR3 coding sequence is TGCAGTGTTCCAGCGGGAATAGAGACCCAGTACTTC. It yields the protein CSVPAGIETQYF.

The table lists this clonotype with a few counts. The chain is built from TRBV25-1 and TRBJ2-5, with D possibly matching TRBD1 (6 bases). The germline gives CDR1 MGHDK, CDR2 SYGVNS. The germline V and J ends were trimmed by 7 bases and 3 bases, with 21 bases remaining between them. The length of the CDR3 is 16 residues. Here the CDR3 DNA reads TGTGCCAGCACCCTATATCCTTGGGGGCGCGAAGAGACCCAGTACTTC. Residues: CASTLYPWGREETQYF.

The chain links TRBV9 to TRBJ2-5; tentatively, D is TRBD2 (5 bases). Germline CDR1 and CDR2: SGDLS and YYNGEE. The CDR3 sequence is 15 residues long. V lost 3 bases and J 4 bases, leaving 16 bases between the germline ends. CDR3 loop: CASSASGSFGETQYF. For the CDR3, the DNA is TGTGCCAGCAGCGCATCGGGGTCTTTCGGAGAGACCCAGTACTTC.

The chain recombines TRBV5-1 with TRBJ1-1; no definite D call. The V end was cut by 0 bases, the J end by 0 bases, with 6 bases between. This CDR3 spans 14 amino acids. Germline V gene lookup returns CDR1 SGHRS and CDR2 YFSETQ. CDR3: CASSLERMNTEAFF. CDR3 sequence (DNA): TGCGCCAGCAGCTTGGAACGGATGAACACTGAAGCTTTCTTT.

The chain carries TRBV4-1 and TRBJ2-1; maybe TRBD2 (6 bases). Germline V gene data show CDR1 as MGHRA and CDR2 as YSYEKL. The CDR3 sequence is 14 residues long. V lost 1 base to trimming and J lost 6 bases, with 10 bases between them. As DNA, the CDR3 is TGCGCCAGCAGCCAAGGCGGGGAGACCAATGAGCAGTTCTTC. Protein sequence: CASSQGGETNEQFF.

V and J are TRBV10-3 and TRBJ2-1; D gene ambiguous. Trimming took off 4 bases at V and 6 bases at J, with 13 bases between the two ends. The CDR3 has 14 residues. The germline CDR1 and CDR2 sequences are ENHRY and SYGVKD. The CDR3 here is CAISVSGSGNEQFF. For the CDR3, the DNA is TGTGCCATCAGTGTTTCCGGATCAGGCAATGAGCAGTTCTTC.

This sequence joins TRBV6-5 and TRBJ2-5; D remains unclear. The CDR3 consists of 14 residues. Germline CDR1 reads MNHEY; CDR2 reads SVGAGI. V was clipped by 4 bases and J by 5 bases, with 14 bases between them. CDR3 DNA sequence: TGTGCCAGCAGTTCCTTCGGTCCGGTGGAGACCCAGTACTTC. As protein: CASSSFGPVETQYF.

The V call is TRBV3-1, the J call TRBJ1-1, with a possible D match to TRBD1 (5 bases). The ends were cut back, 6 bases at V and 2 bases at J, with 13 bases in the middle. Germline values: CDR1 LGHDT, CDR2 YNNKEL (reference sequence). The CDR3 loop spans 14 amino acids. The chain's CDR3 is CASRRQTDNTEAFF. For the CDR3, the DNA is TGTGCCAGCAGACGCCAGACAGATAACACTGAAGCTTTCTTT. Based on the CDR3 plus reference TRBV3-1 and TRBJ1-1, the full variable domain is DTAVSQTPKYLVTQMGNDKSIKCEQNLGHDTMYWYKQDSKKFLKIMFSYNNKELIINETVPNRFSPKSPDKAHLNLHINSLELGDSAVYFCASRRQTDNTEAFFGQGTRLTVV.

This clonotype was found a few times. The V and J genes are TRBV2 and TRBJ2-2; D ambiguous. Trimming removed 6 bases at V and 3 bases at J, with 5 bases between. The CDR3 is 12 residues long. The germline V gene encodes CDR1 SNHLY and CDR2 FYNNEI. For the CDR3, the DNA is TGTGCCAGCAGGGGTGACACCGGGGAGCTGTTTTTT. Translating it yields CASRGDTGELFF.

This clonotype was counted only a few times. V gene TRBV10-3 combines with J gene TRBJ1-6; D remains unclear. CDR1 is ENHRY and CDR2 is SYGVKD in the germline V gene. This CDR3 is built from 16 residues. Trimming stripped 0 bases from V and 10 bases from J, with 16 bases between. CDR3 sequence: CAISESRTGSGSPLHF. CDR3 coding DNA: TGTGCCATCAGTGAGTCTCGGACCGGGAGCGGCTCACCCCTCCACTTT.

The CDR3 bases are TGTGCCAGCAGCTTAGCGCCTAGCGGGAGTGGCGAGACCCAGTACTTC. Protein: CASSLAPSGSGETQYF. The V and J genes are TRBV7-2 and TRBJ2-7, with 10 bases identical to TRBD2. The J call may be faulty, since TRBJ2-5 better matches the DNA end. This CDR3 contains 16 residues. Per germline, CDR1 SGHTA and CDR2 FQGNSA.